This TCR beta chain was captured in a study of neurological immune-mediated disorders. This clonotype came up many times. 5'RACE with 10-nucleotide random UMIs generated the cDNA. Every sequencing run produced over 180 million TCR-beta sequences that came from 15-18 subjects. TCRdb called the 5' RACE reads again in MiXCR, with one record for every CDR3 protein. The table records some 66,000 distinct CDR3 sequences, approximately 4.1% of them present only once. Unsorted libraries were derived from 2 million PBMCs stored at -80 C. The sequence was obtained from a man aged 45-60 years with multiple sclerosis. Sequenced input: PBMCs.

CDR3 protein: CASSLSGGPTDTQYF. CDR3 nucleotides: TGTGCCAGCAGTCTCTCGGGGGGCCCCACAGATACGCAGTATTTT. This sequence joins TRBV12-3 or TRBV12-4 and TRBJ2-3, with D possibly TRBD2 on 7 matching bases. CDR3 length: 15 amino acids. V was clipped by 5 bases and J by 2 bases, with 14 bases between them.